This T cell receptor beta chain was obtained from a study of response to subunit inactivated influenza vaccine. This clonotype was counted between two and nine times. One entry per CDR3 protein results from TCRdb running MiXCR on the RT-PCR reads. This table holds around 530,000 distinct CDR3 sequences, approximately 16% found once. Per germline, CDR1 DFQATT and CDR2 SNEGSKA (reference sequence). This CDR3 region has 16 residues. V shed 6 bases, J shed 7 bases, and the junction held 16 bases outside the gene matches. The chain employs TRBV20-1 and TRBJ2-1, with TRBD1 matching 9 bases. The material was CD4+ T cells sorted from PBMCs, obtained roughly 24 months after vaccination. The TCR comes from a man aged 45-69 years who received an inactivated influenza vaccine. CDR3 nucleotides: TGCAGTGCCACAGCCGCCGGGACAGGGCAGCAGAATGAGCAGTTCTTC. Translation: CSATAAGTGQQNEQFF.